The clone carrying this TCR beta chain was counted at least ten times. In building TCR beta libraries, iRepertoire HTBI primers were used together with Arm-PCR of CDR3 regions. TCRdb re-derived calls from the multiplex PCR reads in MiXCR, one entry per CDR3 protein. This table holds about 620,000 distinct CDR3 sequences, roughly 15% found once. This sample is part of a study of regulatory T cells in long-lasting Graves disease. Study at large: Graves' patients who were just diagnosed had used antithyroid drugs for under 3 months.

Time point meaning: newly diagnosed GD, antithyroid drugs for less than 3 months. PBMCs provided the RNA from which the TCR library was made. The sample was also reused in another study, on T cells in Graves' hyperthyroidism and ophthalmopathy. As reported in that work: The HTBI primer set served for first-round RT-PCR of the TCR CDR3. Stable hyperthyroidism was separated from ophthalmopathy by a model based on 13 V-J features.

This TCR was sampled from a woman in her twenties or thirties with Graves disease. This sample comprised peripheral blood mononuclear cells (PBMCs), obtained at new diagnosis, from a patient treated with antithyroid drugs.

DNA for the CDR3: TGTGCCAGCAGCCCCGTCGGCGCGGTAATCGGTACTGAGCAGTTCTTC. Amino acid sequence: CASSPVGAVIGTEQFF. V is TRBV28 and J is TRBJ2-1, with D hard to call. The CDR3 has 16 amino acids. Germline V CDR1 and CDR2: MDHEN, SYDVKM. Between the trimmed V and J ends, which lost 6 bases and 9 bases, there was a span of 24 bases. The complete variable domain, with remaining parts taken from reference TRBV28 and TRBJ2-1, reads DVKVTQSSRYLVKRTGEKVFLECVQDMDHENMFWYRQDPGLGLRLIYFSYDVKMKEKGDIPEGYSVSREKKERFSLILESASTNQTSMYLCASSPVGAVIGTEQFFGPGTRLTVL.